The rows below give T cell receptor beta chains drawn from one sample of a study of beta chain features in type 1 diabetes. The data were produced by immunoSEQ multiplex PCR, yet TCRdb's version contains in-frame clones alone and is incomplete. The sample contains around 500,000 clones, approximately 30% of which appear only once. Sequencing was done on a sample of naive CD4+ T cells from blood. The receptors were sampled from a man aged 18 to 29 in good health. CDR3s include the opening cysteine and the closing phenylalanine or tryptophan. D genes are given only for firm matches. Not every row has a clone size; where given, it reads once, few, many or a size class.

v_call: TRBV5-4
d_call: NA
j_call: TRBJ2-6
clone_size: few
cdr3_aa: CASSIPRANVLTF
cdr3_nt: TGTGCCAGCAGCATACCCAGGGCCAACGTCCTGACTTTC

v_call: TRBV30
d_call: NA
j_call: TRBJ2-3
clone_size: few
cdr3_aa: CAWSRGVVGTDTQYF
cdr3_nt: TGTGCCTGGAGTCGCGGCGTGGTTGGCACAGATACGCAGTATTTT

v_call: TRBV29-1
d_call: NA
j_call: TRBJ1-4
clone_size: NA
cdr3_aa: CSVARGSNEKLFF
cdr3_nt: TGCAGCGTCGCGCGGGGATCTAATGAAAAACTGTTTTTT

v_call: TRBV7-6
d_call: NA
j_call: TRBJ2-5
clone_size: NA
cdr3_aa: CASSPRSRETQYF
cdr3_nt: TGTGCCAGCAGCCCCCGGTCCCGAGAGACCCAGTACTTC

v_call: TRBV5-1
d_call: NA
j_call: TRBJ2-1
clone_size: few
cdr3_aa: CASSLPVSYNEQFF
cdr3_nt: TGCGCCAGCAGCTTGCCGGTCTCCTACAATGAGCAGTTCTTC

v_call: TRBV7-9
d_call: TRBD2
j_call: TRBJ2-3
clone_size: few
cdr3_aa: CASRAGAGDTQYF
cdr3_nt: TGTGCCAGCCGAGCGGGAGCGGGGGATACGCAGTATTTT

v_call: TRBV19
d_call: NA
j_call: TRBJ1-5
clone_size: few
cdr3_aa: CASSTTGGQPQHF
cdr3_nt: TGTGCCAGTAGTACGACAGGCGGGCAGCCCCAGCATTTT

v_call: TRBV5-1
d_call: TRBD1
j_call: TRBJ2-1
clone_size: NA
cdr3_aa: CASSLVGTGGADEQFF
cdr3_nt: TGCGCCAGCAGCTTGGTGGGGACAGGGGGCGCGGATGAGCAGTTCTTC

v_call: TRBV7-3
d_call: NA
j_call: TRBJ1-1
clone_size: few
cdr3_aa: CASSPMGGYVAAFF
cdr3_nt: TGTGCCAGCAGCCCCATGGGGGGGTATGTGGCAGCTTTCTTT

v_call: TRBV4-3
d_call: NA
j_call: TRBJ1-5
clone_size: few
cdr3_aa: CASSQDSRENQPQHF
cdr3_nt: TGCGCCAGCAGCCAAGATAGCAGGGAAAATCAGCCCCAGCATTTT

v_call: TRBV28
d_call: TRBD1
j_call: TRBJ1-1
clone_size: few
cdr3_aa: CASSLRPDRAFF
cdr3_nt: TGTGCCAGCAGTTTAAGACCGGACAGGGCTTTCTTT

v_call: TRBV30
d_call: TRBD2
j_call: TRBJ2-7
clone_size: few
cdr3_aa: CAWSRTSISYEQYF
cdr3_nt: TGTGCCTGGAGCCGGACTAGCATTTCCTACGAGCAGTACTTC

v_call: TRBV5-6
d_call: TRBD2
j_call: TRBJ2-1
clone_size: NA
cdr3_aa: CASSFVEGGPYNEQFF
cdr3_nt: TGTGCCAGCAGCTTTGTAGAGGGAGGGCCCTACAATGAGCAGTTCTTC

v_call: TRBV28
d_call: NA
j_call: TRBJ1-5
clone_size: NA
cdr3_aa: CASSSPNQPQHF
cdr3_nt: TGTGCCAGCAGTTCCCCCAATCAGCCCCAGCATTTT

v_call: TRBV9
d_call: TRBD2
j_call: TRBJ2-1
clone_size: NA
cdr3_aa: CASSVPRAGGNYNEQFF
cdr3_nt: TGTGCCAGCAGCGTACCCCGCGCGGGAGGGAACTACAATGAGCAGTTCTTC

v_call: TRBV5-1
d_call: NA
j_call: TRBJ2-5
clone_size: few
cdr3_aa: CASSLPGETQYF
cdr3_nt: TGCGCCAGCAGCTTGCCAGGGGAGACCCAGTACTTC

v_call: TRBV2
d_call: TRBD2
j_call: TRBJ2-3
clone_size: few
cdr3_aa: CASGTSPQYF
cdr3_nt: TGTGCCAGTGGGACTAGCCCGCAGTATTTT

v_call: TRBV18
d_call: NA
j_call: TRBJ2-5
clone_size: NA
cdr3_aa: CASSWQETQYF
cdr3_nt: TGTGCCAGCTCATGGCAAGAGACCCAGTACTTC

v_call: TRBV28
d_call: NA
j_call: TRBJ2-5
clone_size: few
cdr3_aa: CASSLLRPQETQYF
cdr3_nt: TGTGCCAGCAGTTTATTAAGGCCCCAAGAGACCCAGTACTTC

v_call: TRBV6-4
d_call: TRBD2
j_call: TRBJ2-1
clone_size: few
cdr3_aa: CASSGSGDNEQFF
cdr3_nt: TGTGCCAGCAGTGGGAGCGGGGACAATGAGCAGTTCTTC

v_call: TRBV7-9
d_call: TRBD2
j_call: TRBJ2-3
clone_size: NA
cdr3_aa: CASSLAGEDTQYF
cdr3_nt: TGTGCCAGCAGCCTAGCGGGAGAAGATACGCAGTATTTT

v_call: TRBV5-1
d_call: NA
j_call: TRBJ2-5
clone_size: NA
cdr3_aa: CASSYGGPGGETQYF
cdr3_nt: TGCGCCAGCAGCTACGGCGGACCCGGTGGGGAGACCCAGTACTTC

v_call: TRBV9
d_call: NA
j_call: TRBJ2-1
clone_size: NA
cdr3_aa: CASSVEGAYNEQFF
cdr3_nt: TGTGCCAGCAGCGTAGAGGGAGCCTACAATGAGCAGTTCTTC

v_call: TRBV5-4
d_call: NA
j_call: TRBJ2-3
clone_size: once
cdr3_aa: CASSTRTGTDTQYF
cdr3_nt: TGTGCCAGCAGCACGCGGACGGGCACAGATACGCAGTATTTT

v_call: TRBV30
d_call: NA
j_call: TRBJ2-7
clone_size: few
cdr3_aa: CAWSVSSGSYEQYF
cdr3_nt: TGTGCCTGGAGTGTATCGAGCGGTTCCTACGAGCAGTACTTC

v_call: TRBV28
d_call: TRBD2
j_call: TRBJ2-1
clone_size: NA
cdr3_aa: CASSVTKREYEQFF
cdr3_nt: TGTGCCAGCAGCGTTACGAAGCGGGAGTATGAGCAGTTCTTC

v_call: TRBV4-2
d_call: NA
j_call: TRBJ2-2
clone_size: NA
cdr3_aa: CASSQDSQSGELFF
cdr3_nt: TGTGCCAGCAGCCAAGATTCTCAGTCCGGGGAGCTGTTTTTT

v_call: TRBV5-6
d_call: TRBD1
j_call: TRBJ2-7
clone_size: NA
cdr3_aa: CASSLGRQGGEQYF
cdr3_nt: TGTGCCAGCAGCTTGGGGAGACAGGGCGGCGAGCAGTACTTC

v_call: TRBV15
d_call: TRBD2
j_call: TRBJ2-1
clone_size: NA
cdr3_aa: CATSRPLAGPNEQFF
cdr3_nt: TGTGCCACCAGCAGACCCCTAGCGGGTCCCAATGAGCAGTTCTTC

v_call: TRBV7-2
d_call: NA
j_call: TRBJ2-7
clone_size: NA
cdr3_aa: CASSLGPAGPEQYF
cdr3_nt: TGTGCCAGCAGCTTAGGCCCCGCAGGCCCGGAGCAGTACTTC

v_call: TRBV11-2
d_call: TRBD1
j_call: TRBJ2-4
clone_size: NA
cdr3_aa: CASSAQGEVAKNIQYF
cdr3_nt: TGTGCCAGCAGCGCACAGGGGGAGGTAGCCAAAAACATTCAGTACTTC

v_call: TRBV5-1
d_call: TRBD2
j_call: TRBJ2-1
clone_size: NA
cdr3_aa: CASSLTSGLYNEQFF
cdr3_nt: TGCGCCAGCAGCTTGACTAGCGGGTTATACAATGAGCAGTTCTTC

v_call: TRBV4-2
d_call: TRBD1
j_call: TRBJ1-4
clone_size: few
cdr3_aa: CASSPRGGPGKLFF
cdr3_nt: TGTGCCAGCAGCCCCAGGGGGGGGCCGGGAAAACTGTTTTTT

v_call: TRBV29-1
d_call: NA
j_call: TRBJ2-1
clone_size: NA
cdr3_aa: CSVDSLSLQFF
cdr3_nt: TGCAGCGTTGATAGCCTATCACTTCAGTTCTTC

v_call: TRBV7-9
d_call: NA
j_call: TRBJ2-3
clone_size: NA
cdr3_aa: CASSPSGTDTQYF
cdr3_nt: TGTGCCAGCAGCCCTTCGGGGACAGATACGCAGTATTTT

v_call: TRBV5-1
d_call: NA
j_call: TRBJ1-1
clone_size: few
cdr3_aa: CASSFRRGTEAFF
cdr3_nt: TGCGCCAGCAGCTTCCGACGTGGCACTGAAGCTTTCTTT

v_call: TRBV20-1
d_call: NA
j_call: TRBJ2-1
clone_size: NA
cdr3_aa: CSALGYEQFF
cdr3_nt: TGCAGTGCTCTAGGGTATGAGCAGTTCTTC

v_call: TRBV28
d_call: NA
j_call: TRBJ2-3
clone_size: NA
cdr3_aa: CASSLGGGTDTQYF
cdr3_nt: TGTGCCAGCAGTCTCGGAGGCGGGACAGATACGCAGTATTTT

v_call: TRBV30
d_call: NA
j_call: TRBJ2-7
clone_size: few
cdr3_aa: CAWSSAVIYEQYF
cdr3_nt: TGTGCCTGGAGTAGTGCGGTAATCTACGAGCAGTACTTC

v_call: TRBV30
d_call: NA
j_call: TRBJ2-7
clone_size: few
cdr3_aa: CACYRETAYEQYF
cdr3_nt: TGTGCCTGCTACAGGGAGACGGCCTACGAGCAGTACTTC

v_call: TRBV30
d_call: NA
j_call: TRBJ2-1
clone_size: NA
cdr3_aa: CAWRASGSSYNEQFF
cdr3_nt: TGTGCCTGGAGAGCGAGCGGCAGCTCCTACAATGAGCAGTTCTTC